The 11 T cell receptor beta chains reported below all come from one sample, sequenced in a study of blood T cell repertoires in COVID-19. Using immunoSEQ multiplex PCR, the repertoire was profiled, and TCRdb retains in-frame clones only, with some absent. The sample has 45,000 or so clones; approximately 86% are singletons. Input material: peripheral blood. The receptors were sampled from a woman older than 75 in a cohort sampled during active or convalescent COVID-19.

CDR3 amino acids: CAWSYRGLNYGYTF. The DNA for the CDR3 is TGTGCCTGGAGTTACAGGGGGCTTAACTATGGCTACACCTTC. This chain connects TRBV30 to TRBJ1-2; 9 bases agree with TRBD1. Per germline, CDR1 GTSNPN and CDR2 SVGIG (reference sequence). With V trimmed by 2 bases and J by 1 base, 2 bases remained unmatched. The length of the CDR3 is 14 residues.

This chain connects TRBV27 to TRBJ1-6; TRBD1 aligns across 11 bases. The CDR3 runs to 18 residues. J lost 9 bases, V lost 0 bases, and 10 bases had no gene match. Germline assignment: CDR1 MNHEY and CDR2 SMNVEV (reference sequence). CDR3 amino acids: CASSLSPYRDRGISPLHF. For the CDR3, the DNA is TGTGCCAGCAGTTTATCACCATACCGGGACAGGGGGATTTCACCCCTCCACTTT.

The chain joins TRBV11-3 to TRBJ2-6; perhaps TRBD2 as D (5 bases). The CDR3 covers 18 residues. The germline V gene encodes CDR1 SGHNT and CDR2 YENEEA. The V and J ends lost 1 base and 0 bases respectively, with 13 bases between them. CDR3 in amino acids: CASSLGGQAVSGANVLTF. DNA of the CDR3: TGTGCCAGCAGCTTAGGAGGGCAGGCTGTCTCTGGGGCCAACGTCCTGACTTTC.

In DNA, the CDR3 is TGTGCCAGCAGCTCAAGAACAGGGGGCGGCTATGGCTACACCTTC. Translation: CASSSRTGGGYGYTF. This chain links TRBV7-2 with TRBJ1-2; TRBD1 agrees at 9 bases. The CDR3 loop spans 15 amino acids. Unmatched junction bases numbered 7, after V lost 4 bases and J lost 4 bases. Germline-derived CDR1 and CDR2 are SGHTA and FQGNSA.

The chain carries TRBV7-2 and TRBJ1-4; D gene uncertain. Germline loops: CDR1 SGHTA, CDR2 FQGNSA. Trimming left V 0 bases short and J 0 bases short, with 8 bases between. The CDR3 extends over 16 amino acids. CDR3 coding DNA: TGTGCCAGCAGCTTAGCAATTACTGCAACTAATGAAAAACTGTTTTTT. It is translated as CASSLAITATNEKLFF.

V usage is TRBV5-1 and J usage is TRBJ1-4, with 8 bases that match TRBD1. This CDR3 comprises 15 residues. Germline V gene lookup returns CDR1 SGHRS and CDR2 YFSETQ. Trimming took 0 bases from V and 7 from J; bases not matched to a gene: 5. The CDR3 nucleotides are TGCGCCAGCAGCTTGGCAACAGGGGGGGCTGAAAAACTGTTTTTT. Translated: CASSLATGGAEKLFF.

The chain links TRBV19 to TRBJ1-1, with D maybe TRBD1 (6 bases). The V end was cut by 3 bases, the J end by 4 bases, with 30 bases between. CDR3 length equals 20 residues. Germline values: CDR1 LNHDA, CDR2 SQIVND (reference sequence). The chain's CDR3 is CASSISSTGRSWRSGTEAFF. In nucleotides, the CDR3 is TGTGCCAGTAGTATTTCGTCGACAGGTAGGAGTTGGCGAAGTGGCACTGAAGCTTTCTTT. Full variable domain (outside the CDR3, taken from reference TRBV19 and TRBJ1-1): DGGITQSPKYLFRKEGQNVTLSCEQNLNHDAMYWYRQDPGQGLRLIYYSQIVNDFQKGDIAEGYSVSREKKESFPLTVTSAQKNPTAFYLCASSISSTGRSWRSGTEAFFGQGTRLTVV.

J is TRBJ2-1 and V is TRBV9, with 7 bases fitting TRBD2. Unmatched junction bases numbered 10, after V lost 3 bases and J lost 4 bases. This CDR3 has 16 residues. CDR1 and CDR2 from the germline V gene are SGDLS and YYNGEE. The CDR3 DNA sequence: TGTGCCAGCAGCGCGCCGGGGGGTTCGTTGTACAATGAGCAGTTCTTC. Amino acids: CASSAPGGSLYNEQFF.

The chain links TRBV2 to TRBJ1-1; a possible D gene is TRBD1 (5 bases). V lost 7 bases and J 0 bases, leaving 12 bases between the germline ends. This CDR3 contains 14 residues. CDR1 and CDR2 from the germline V gene are SNHLY and FYNNEI. The CDR3: CASTYRTMNTEAFF. The CDR3 DNA follows: TGTGCCAGCACCTACAGGACCATGAACACTGAAGCTTTCTTT.

This clone has only one observation. The rearrangement joins TRBV18 to TRBJ2-1, with 9 bases lining up with TRBD1. V lost 1 base and J lost 7; bases outside the gene matches: 5. The CDR3 loop spans 15 amino acids. Germline CDR1 KGHSH, CDR2 LQKENI. The CDR3 DNA reads as TGTGCCAGCTCACCACGGGGACAGGGACGGAATGAGCAGTTCTTC. It specifies CASSPRGQGRNEQFF.

This rearrangement joins TRBV18 to TRBJ2-3; D is ambiguous. The CDR3 runs 14 residues. Germline-derived CDR1 and CDR2 are KGHSH and LQKENI. With 3 bases removed from V and 3 bases from J, the gap between germline ends came to 10 bases. The DNA of the CDR3 is TGTGCCAGCTCACCGGCACGGGTGACAGATACGCAGTATTTT. It yields the protein CASSPARVTDTQYF.